Each of the 16 T cell receptor beta chains below was sequenced from the same sample in a study of blood T cell repertoires in COVID-19. Some clones are missing from TCRdb's copy, which holds only in-frame ones; the method was immunoSEQ multiplex PCR. Of about 200,000 clones in the sample, 70% to 90% are singletons; the top ten hold about a sixth. Input material: peripheral blood. These receptors were obtained from a man aged 50 to 59 with COVID-19, enrolled during active disease.

The rearrangement uses TRBV5-1 and TRBJ2-7, with unresolved D. The CDR3 runs to 14 residues. CDR1 is SGHRS and CDR2 is YFSETQ in the germline V gene. The V end lost 1 base, the J end lost 3 bases, and 11 bases lay between the germline ends. The chain's CDR3 is CASSLRDTGYEQYF. The CDR3 nucleotides read TGCGCCAGCAGCTTGCGAGACACTGGCTACGAGCAGTACTTC.

The V gene is TRBV19, the J gene TRBJ2-1; the D gene is possibly TRBD1 (6 bases). The CDR3 has 14 amino acids. V dropped 4 bases and J dropped 0 bases, with 7 bases sitting between them. Germline loops: CDR1 LNHDA, CDR2 SQIVND (reference sequence). The CDR3 loop reads CASSTTGSYNEQFF. The CDR3 DNA reads as TGTGCCAGTAGTACGACAGGCTCCTACAATGAGCAGTTCTTC.

This chain joins TRBV6-2 or TRBV6-3 and TRBJ2-5; perhaps TRBD2 as D (7 bases). The germline V and J ends were trimmed by 2 bases and 4 bases, with 11 bases remaining between them. Looked up from germline, CDR1 is MNHEY and CDR2 is SVGEGT. The CDR3 is 14 amino acids. The CDR3 coding sequence is TGTGCCAGCAGTTACCGGCGGGGGCCAGAGACCCAGTACTTC. This gives the protein CASSYRRGPETQYF.

The V call is TRBV29-1, the J call TRBJ1-4; D unclear. CDR1 and CDR2 (germline): SQVTM, ANQGSEA. Trimming pared 3 bases from V and 0 bases from J, leaving 8 bases between. CDR3 length equals 14 residues. In nucleotides, the CDR3 is TGCAGCGTTGACCTCGGTGCAACTAATGAAAAACTGTTTTTT. It yields the protein CSVDLGATNEKLFF.

The V gene is TRBV12-2, the J gene TRBJ2-7; the table names TRBD2, a call not compared with the DNA. TRBV12-2 is termed a pseudogene. There are 14 residues in the CDR3. The CDR3 coding sequence is TGTGCAAGTCGCTTAGACTGGAGTTCCTACGAGCAGTACTTC. Its protein is CASRLDWSSYEQYF.

The V gene is TRBV5-1, the J gene TRBJ2-7, with a tentative D call TRBD2 (5 bases). The CDR3 is 14 amino acids. The germline CDR1 and CDR2 sequences are SGHRS and YFSETQ. Trimming took off 4 bases at V and 3 bases at J, with 14 bases between the two ends. The CDR3: CASSPQRQNYEQYF. CDR3 nucleotide sequence: TGCGCCAGCAGCCCTCAGCGGCAGAACTACGAGCAGTACTTC.

The chain recombines TRBV7-2 with TRBJ2-7; TRBD2 matches at 11 bases. The CDR3 runs to 14 residues. The J segment lost 10 bases and the V segment lost 5 bases, leaving 10 bases of the junction unmatched. Germline V gene sequence: CDR1 SGHTA, CDR2 FQGNSA. The CDR3 region is CASSPDTSGGSQYF. DNA for the CDR3: TGTGCCAGCAGCCCGGATACTAGCGGGGGCTCTCAGTACTTC.

The chain combines TRBV27 with TRBJ1-1; D is perhaps TRBD1 (5 bases). The CDR3 runs to 14 residues. V lost 8 bases to trimming and J lost 0 bases, with 13 bases between them. CDR1 MNHEY and CDR2 SMNVEV come from the germline V gene (reference sequence). The CDR3 DNA reads as TGTGCCAGCGGCGGTCAGACAGTGAACACTGAAGCTTTCTTT. It specifies CASGGQTVNTEAFF.

The genes are TRBV5-4 and TRBJ2-5, with 11 bases lining up with TRBD2. Germline CDR1 is SGHNT and CDR2 is YYREEE (reference sequence). With 4 bases clipped from V and 5 bases from J, the junction kept 4 bases outside the gene matches. The CDR3 loop spans 14 amino acids. The CDR3 here is CASSVIAGGETQYF. The CDR3 DNA follows: TGTGCCAGCAGCGTGATAGCGGGAGGGGAGACCCAGTACTTC.

J is TRBJ1-1 and V is TRBV5-8, with D maybe TRBD1 (6 bases). The germline gives CDR1 SGHTS, CDR2 YDEGEE. V was shortened by 1 base and J by 1 base, with 20 bases between the two germline ends. The CDR3 loop spans 18 amino acids. CDR3 bases: TGTGCCAGCAGCTTGATCGGGCGAGGGGGATTTGGGAACACTGAAGCTTTCTTT. This codes for CASSLIGRGGFGNTEAFF. The full variable domain, in which reference TRBV5-8 and TRBJ1-1 provide the parts outside the CDR3, is EAGVTQSPTHLIKTRGQQATLRCSPISGHTSVYWYQQALGLGLQFLLWYDEGEERNRGNFPPRFSGRQFPNYSSELNVNALELEDSALYLCASSLIGRGGFGNTEAFFGQGTRLTVV.

The chain joins TRBV27 to TRBJ1-1, with TRBD1 matching over 8 bases. This CDR3 has 15 amino acids. The V segment lost 2 bases and the J segment 6 bases; nucleotides outside the gene matches: 8. Germline V gene lookup returns CDR1 MNHEY and CDR2 SMNVEV (reference sequence). CDR3: CASSLPGTGRSEAFF. The DNA for the CDR3 is TGTGCCAGCAGTTTACCCGGGACAGGTAGGTCTGAAGCTTTCTTT.

The chain couples TRBV10-3 to TRBJ2-1, with TRBD2 matching 13 bases. This CDR3 spans 15 amino acids. J gave up 7 bases and V 4 bases, and 4 bases lay outside the gene matches. The germline V gene has CDR1 ENHRY and CDR2 SYGVKD. The CDR3 DNA sequence: TGTGCCATCAGTGGGGGACTAGCGGGATCTAATGAGCAGTTCTTC. Encoded protein: CAISGGLAGSNEQFF.

The table lists this clone with a few counts. The chain uses TRBV7-8 and TRBJ1-4; 12 bases are shared with TRBD1. CDR3 length: 16 residues. V shed 5 bases and J 2 bases; nucleotides not matched to a gene: 3. CDR1 and CDR2 from the germline V gene are SGHVS and FQNEAQ. CDR3 amino acids: CASSPGTGGTNEKLFF. As DNA, the CDR3 is TGTGCCAGCAGCCCCGGGACAGGGGGCACTAATGAAAAACTGTTTTTT.

This clone appeared a few times. V is TRBV7-8 and J is TRBJ2-5; D gene unclear. CDR3 length equals 13 residues. V was pared by 1 base and J by 2 bases, with 5 bases between. Germline lookup yields CDR1 SGHVS and CDR2 FQNEAQ. In nucleotides, the CDR3 is TGTGCCAGCAGCTTAGGAGAGCAAGAGACCCAGTACTTC. This sequence encodes CASSLGEQETQYF.

V usage is TRBV29-1 and J usage is TRBJ1-5; weak D call: TRBD1 (6 bases). With 4 bases removed from V and 5 bases from J, the gap between germline ends came to 12 bases. CDR3 size: 13 residues. The germline V gene encodes CDR1 SQVTM and CDR2 ANQGSEA. The CDR3 spells CSVAQGFDQPQHF. The CDR3 DNA is TGCAGCGTTGCGCAGGGGTTCGATCAGCCCCAGCATTTT.

The V and J genes are TRBV11-2 and TRBJ2-4, with 8 bases identical to TRBD1. The trim removed 2 bases at V and 7 bases at J, leaving 7 bases unmatched. Germline-derived CDR1 and CDR2 are SGHAT and FQNNGV. The CDR3 covers 15 residues. As DNA, the CDR3 is TGTGCCAGCAGCTTAAGGGCAGGGGGCGCGAACATTCAGTACTTC. This codes for CASSLRAGGANIQYF. The whole variable domain, filled in from reference TRBV11-2 and TRBJ2-4, reads EAGVAQSPRYKIIEKRQSVAFWCNPISGHATLYWYQQILGQGPKLLIQFQNNGVVDDSQLPKDRFSAERLKGVDSTLKIQPAKLEDSAVYLCASSLRAGGANIQYFGAGTRLSVL.